This T cell receptor beta chain stems from a study of T cells in Graves' hyperthyroidism and ophthalmopathy. From RNA transcripts, TCR beta CDR3 regions were amplified. First-round RT-PCR of the TCR CDR3 relied on the HTBI primer set. TCRdb re-called the multiplex PCR reads through MiXCR, storing one row per CDR3 protein. Of fewer than 650,000 distinct CDR3 sequences listed, 40% to 50% are singletons. Patients showing uncontrolled infection, other autoimmune disease, pregnancy or lactation were ineligible. Thyroid ultrasound, orbital computed tomography, clinical symptoms, and serum thyroxine and TRAb underpinned diagnoses. On this clonotype itself: What it binds is not known.

The CDR3 has 14 residues. Trimming pared 3 bases from V and 9 bases from J, leaving 17 bases between. The germline gives CDR1 SGHAT, CDR2 FQNNGV. General study points: Ophthalmopathy, which appeared later, was predicted by the model a median about 6 months before onset.

The TCR originated in an adult woman with Graves' disease, either hyperthyroidism or ophthalmopathy (not recorded which). The chain recombines TRBV11-2 with TRBJ2-5; D might be TRBD2 (6 bases). The sequenced material came from peripheral blood or thyroid tissue (not recorded which). The CDR3, as DNA: TGTGCCAGCAGCTTGCCGGCGGGATCGTGGTCCCAGTACTTC. It is translated as CASSLPAGSWSQYF.